Sequencing of this TCR beta chain was carried out in a study of Ad26.COV2.S vaccination and SARS-CoV-2 variants. The assay was immunoSEQ multiplex PCR, and TCRdb's table has in-frame clones only and misses some. The repertoire includes 440,000 or so clones, around 92% of them detected once, and more than 1.5% sits in the top ten. Treatment described: some 19 received Ad26.COV2.S at low or high dose, single or two shots; 5 received placebo; per-sample allocation not given. Collection of the samples took place on day 63 after the first injection of vaccine or placebo. The sample was peripheral blood, taken in a trial of Ad26.COV2.S vaccine versus placebo. This sequence was found in a person aged 18-65 years who received the Ad26.COV2.S COVID-19 vaccine or a placebo.

Here the CDR3 reads CASSQDHRRGGYEQYF. The CDR3 nucleotides are TGCGCCAGCAGCCAAGATCATCGGCGGGGGGGATACGAGCAGTACTTC. The chain has TRBV4-3 and TRBJ2-7; TRBD2 matches at 9 bases. This CDR3 spans 16 amino acids. Germline V gene lookup returns CDR1 LGHNA and CDR2 YSLEER. V dropped 0 bases and J dropped 4; count of bases not matched to a gene: 7.